This TCR beta chain was found in a study of identical twins. This clonotype has more than one count but fewer than ten. What it binds is unknown. cDNA molecules carried unique molecular identifiers, and template switching added a universal primer site. TCRdb called the 5' RACE reads again in MiXCR, with one record for every CDR3 protein. The sample has fewer than 900,000 distinct CDR3 sequences; 15% to 20% are singletons. General study findings and limits: Researchers reported excess low generation probability among twin-shared out-of-frame alpha sequences. A lower insertion count was a feature of abundant cord blood beta clonotypes, with no such feature in memory repertoires.

V was shortened by 0 bases and J by 4 bases, with 9 bases between the two germline ends. CDR1 is MNHEY and CDR2 is SVGAGI in the germline V gene. The CDR3 contains 14 residues. These same data were also listed under a study on T cells expressing NK-cell markers. As that study records: NKG2C+ dominant clonotype frequencies in about six donors were roughly 1.0-7.5% of CD8+ T cells.

The chain recombines TRBV6-5 with TRBJ2-5, with a weak D call TRBD1 (6 bases). Sequencing used PBMCs. The receptor was isolated from a woman aged 18-30 years in good health. This chain's CDR3 is CASSYSGGTETQYF. The CDR3 region has the DNA TGTGCCAGCAGTTACTCAGGGGGAACAGAGACCCAGTACTTC.